This T cell receptor beta chain emerged from a study of beta chain features in type 1 diabetes. Whole-study results and caveats: Naive, central memory and Treg TCRB repertoires appeared more alike in patients than in healthy donors. All four CD4+ subsets from Type 1 diabetes patients carried moderately but significantly shorter TCRB CDR3s. Any PCR bias toward short templates would affect both groups alike. Patients with type 1 diabetes showed fewer VDJ junction insertions and more deletions.

This clone was detected a few times. Its antigen is unknown. Expressed TCRB transcripts were sequenced, since all the RNA that had been isolated was reverse transcribed. This table comes from immunoSEQ multiplex PCR, and its TCRdb copy is limited to in-frame clones, with some not included. The table includes 310,000 or so clones, roughly 8% detected once. The J segment lost 11 bases and the V segment lost 7 bases, leaving 17 bases of the junction unmatched. Germline V gene sequence: CDR1 ENHRY, CDR2 SYGVKD. CDR3 size: 16 residues. This sequence was found in a woman younger than 35 in good health. The rearrangement links TRBV10-3 to TRBJ2-3; TRBD2 agrees at 11 bases. Specimen: central memory CD4+ T cells from blood. The CDR3 reads CAITPNPGLAALEQYF. The CDR3 DNA reads as TGTGCCATCACCCCGAATCCGGGACTAGCGGCTCTCGAGCAGTATTTT.